One T cell receptor (beta chain) is described in this entry. V lost 10 bases to trimming and J lost 5 bases, with 29 bases between them. The length of the CDR3 is 18 residues. Germline V gene sequence: CDR1 MRHNA, CDR2 SNTAGT. These data come from a study of Ad26.COV2.S vaccination and SARS-CoV-2 variants. The sample's treatment: 15 to 20 received Ad26.COV2.S at low or high dose, single or two shots; roughly 5 received placebo; per-sample allocation not given. Samples were taken on day 63 after the first vaccine or placebo injection. Recruitment in Boston yielded a donor of adult age, 18-55 years. Clones were read by immunoSEQ multiplex PCR, and TCRdb kept only the in-frame ones, dropping some. There are 500,000 or so clones in the sample; around 88% occur only once, and 9.5% to 15% lies in the top ten.

This sample comprised peripheral blood, obtained in a trial of Ad26.COV2.S vaccine versus placebo. The clonotype was recovered from a person between 18 and 59 years old who received the Ad26.COV2.S COVID-19 vaccine or a placebo. The chain combines TRBV6-4 with TRBJ2-2; TRBD1 might be the D (5 bases). This chain's CDR3 is CATRGGATAGSRTGELFF. For the CDR3, the DNA is TGTGCCACTCGAGGTGGGGCTACGGCAGGTTCGAGGACCGGGGAGCTGTTTTTT.